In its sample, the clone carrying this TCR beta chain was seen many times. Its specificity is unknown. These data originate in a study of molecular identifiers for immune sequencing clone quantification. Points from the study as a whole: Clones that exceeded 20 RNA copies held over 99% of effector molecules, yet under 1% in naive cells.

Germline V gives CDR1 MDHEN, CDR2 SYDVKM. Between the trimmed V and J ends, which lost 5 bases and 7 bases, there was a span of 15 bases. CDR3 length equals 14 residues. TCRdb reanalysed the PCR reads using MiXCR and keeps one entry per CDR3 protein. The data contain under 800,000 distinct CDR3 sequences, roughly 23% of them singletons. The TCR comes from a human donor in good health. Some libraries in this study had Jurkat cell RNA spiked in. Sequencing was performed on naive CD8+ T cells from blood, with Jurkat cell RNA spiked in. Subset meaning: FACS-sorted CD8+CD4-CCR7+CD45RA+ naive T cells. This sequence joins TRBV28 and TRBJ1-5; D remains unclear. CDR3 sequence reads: CASSPNSYRQPQHF. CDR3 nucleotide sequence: TGTGCCAGCAGTCCTAATTCATATCGGCAGCCCCAGCATTTT.